Following are 17 T cell receptor beta chains from one sample sequenced in a study of blood T cell repertoires in COVID-19. TCRdb keeps only in-frame clones here, not all; method: immunoSEQ multiplex PCR. In the table there are roughly 150,000 clones, around 82% of which are singletons. Sequencing used peripheral blood. The receptors originated from a woman between 50 and 59 years old with acute or convalescent COVID-19.

The genes are TRBV4-2 and TRBJ2-5, with 13 bases lining up with TRBD2. Unmatched junction bases numbered 3, after V lost 3 bases and J lost 2 bases. Germline lookup yields CDR1 LGHNA and CDR2 YNFKEQ. The CDR3 sequence is 16 residues long. The CDR3 DNA is TGTGCCAGCAGCCACCCGGGACTAGCGGGACAAGAGACCCAGTACTTC. It encodes CASSHPGLAGQETQYF.

The rearrangement joins TRBV19 to TRBJ1-6; D call uncertain. The germline gives CDR1 LNHDA, CDR2 SQIVND (reference sequence). Trimming left V 1 base short and J 10 bases short, with 17 bases between. The CDR3 runs to 16 residues. The CDR3 DNA follows: TGTGCCAGTAGTATAGGAAGAACGGGTTTTGGATCACCCCTCCACTTT. It is translated as CASSIGRTGFGSPLHF.

This chain uses TRBV5-1 with TRBJ1-3; a possible D gene is TRBD1 (6 bases). The germline V and J ends were trimmed by 4 bases and 4 bases, with 9 bases remaining between them. The CDR3 spans 13 residues. The germline V gene encodes CDR1 SGHRS and CDR2 YFSETQ. The CDR3 sequence: CASSQGLGNTIYF. In DNA, the CDR3 is TGCGCCAGCAGCCAGGGGTTGGGAAACACCATATATTTT.

In regard to this clone: Other nucleotide sequences from this sample produce the same CDR3. The V and J genes are TRBV6-2 or TRBV6-3 and TRBJ1-1; D uncertain. The germline V gene encodes CDR1 MNHEY and CDR2 SVGEGT. The V end lost 2 bases, the J end lost 0 bases, and 4 bases lay between the germline ends. The CDR3 extends over 13 amino acids. In DNA, the CDR3 is TGTGCCAGCAGTTACCTCCTGAACACTGAAGCTTTCTTT. Residues: CASSYLLNTEAFF.

This clone was found many times. The chain is built from TRBV5-4 and TRBJ2-3, with 11 bases lining up with TRBD2. The germline V gene encodes CDR1 SGHNT and CDR2 YYREEE (reference sequence). Trimming cost V 3 bases and J 2 bases; bases outside gene matches: 8. This CDR3 contains 17 residues. CDR3: CASSSRIAGGPTDTQYF. CDR3 bases: TGTGCCAGCAGCTCCCGTATAGCGGGGGGGCCCACAGATACGCAGTATTTT.

The chain is built from TRBV18 and TRBJ1-4; D possibly corresponds to TRBD1 (6 bases). The CDR3 is made up of 14 amino acids. From germline, CDR1 is KGHSH and CDR2 LQKENI. V lost 3 bases and J 8 bases, leaving 13 bases between the germline ends. CDR3 protein: CASSPMDRWEKLFF. In DNA form, the CDR3 reads TGTGCCAGCTCACCCATGGACAGATGGGAAAAACTGTTTTTT. The complete variable domain, with remaining parts taken from reference TRBV18 and TRBJ1-4, reads NAGVMQNPRHLVRRRGQEARLRCSPMKGHSHVYWYRQLPEEGLKFMVYLQKENIIDESGMPKERFSAEFPKEGPSILRIQQVVRGDSAAYFCASSPMDRWEKLFFGSGTQLSVL.

The J gene is TRBJ1-6, the V gene TRBV19; 7 nucleotides align to TRBD1. Looked up from germline, CDR1 is LNHDA and CDR2 is SQIVND (reference sequence). The CDR3 extends over 13 amino acids. The J segment lost 10 bases and the V segment lost 7 bases, leaving 7 bases of the junction unmatched. CDR3 DNA: TGTGCCAGTAAGGGGGCAGGCGTGTCACCCCTCCACTTT. This sequence encodes CASKGAGVSPLHF.

This clone occurred a few times. The chain employs TRBV7-9 and TRBJ1-3, with D unresolved. The germline V and J ends were trimmed by 5 bases and 4 bases, with 9 bases remaining between them. The CDR3 length is 13 residues. The germline V gene encodes CDR1 SEHNR and CDR2 FQNEAQ (reference sequence). CDR3 protein: CASSPITGNTIYF. CDR3 sequence (DNA): TGTGCCAGCAGCCCTATAACGGGAAACACCATATATTTT.

The rearrangement joins TRBV13 to TRBJ1-6; possibly TRBD1 for D (5 bases). This CDR3 has 14 amino acids. Germline-derived CDR1 and CDR2 are PRHDT and FYEKMQ (reference sequence). Deletions cut 4 bases from V and 8 bases from J, with 12 bases between. The CDR3 DNA follows: TGTGCCAGCAGCTCCGCCGGGGGGGATTCACCCCTCCACTTT. Amino acids: CASSSAGGDSPLHF. Supplemented by reference TRBV13 and TRBJ1-6, the full variable domain reads AAGVIQSPRHLIKEKRETATLKCYPIPRHDTVYWYQQGPGQDPQFLISFYEKMQSDKGSIPDRFSAQQFSDYHSELNMSSLELGDSALYFCASSSAGGDSPLHFGNGTRLTVT.

The chain combines TRBV7-9 with TRBJ2-1; D is perhaps TRBD1 (6 bases). The CDR3 covers 16 residues. Germline CDR1 SEHNR, CDR2 FQNEAQ (reference sequence). V lost 5 bases, J lost 8 bases, and 22 bases lay in between. CDR3 sequence reads: CASSPFSQGLGDEQFF. CDR3 in DNA: TGTGCCAGCAGCCCGTTCTCCCAGGGGCTAGGAGATGAGCAGTTCTTC.

This rearrangement joins TRBV7-9 to TRBJ1-3; 7 bases agree with TRBD1. Germline V gene lookup returns CDR1 SEHNR and CDR2 FQNEAQ (reference sequence). The CDR3 covers 14 residues. After removal of 5 bases from V and 4 bases from J, the junction contained 5 bases not matched to a gene. CDR3 bases: TGTGCCAGCAGCCTTACAGGGGAAGGAAACACCATATATTTT. This encodes CASSLTGEGNTIYF.

The chain uses TRBV4-2 and TRBJ1-1, with 7 bases lining up with TRBD1. Trimming cost V 0 bases and J 1 base; bases outside gene matches: 5. The CDR3 is made up of 16 amino acids. In germline, CDR1 is LGHNA, CDR2 YNFKEQ. CDR3 DNA sequence: TGTGCCAGCAGCCAAGATTGGGACAGTAAGAACACTGAAGCTTTCTTT. Its protein is CASSQDWDSKNTEAFF.

This chain connects TRBV7-2 to TRBJ1-3; the match to TRBD1 covers 12 bases. V lost 4 bases to trimming and J lost 7 bases; unmatched junction nucleotides: 5. This CDR3 is 15 amino acids long. Per the germline V gene, CDR1 is SGHTA and CDR2 is FQGNSA. CDR3 amino acids: CASSSPGQGANTIYF. The CDR3 DNA is TGTGCCAGCAGCTCGCCGGGACAGGGGGCGAACACCATATATTTT.

V and J are TRBV6-6 and TRBJ2-1; TRBD1 might be the D (6 bases). The germline CDR1 and CDR2 sequences are MNHNY and SVGAGI (reference sequence). The CDR3 length is 13 residues. Trimming took 5 bases from V and 9 from J, leaving 14 bases between them. The CDR3 spells CASSPPGVAEQFF. The CDR3 DNA sequence: TGTGCCAGCAGTCCCCCAGGGGTCGCTGAGCAGTTCTTC.

The genes are TRBV12-3 or TRBV12-4 and TRBJ1-1, with no clear D. V was clipped by 6 bases and J by 10 bases, with 15 bases between them. This CDR3 is built from 12 residues. DNA for the CDR3: TGTGCCAGCAGATTTGGAGACCGTTCAGCTTTCTTT. The encoded protein is CASRFGDRSAFF.

The chain is built from TRBV6-5 and TRBJ2-3, with D tentatively TRBD2 (6 bases). Trimming left V 7 bases short and J 11 bases short, with 16 bases between. Germline assignment: CDR1 MNHEY and CDR2 SVGAGI. This CDR3 contains 12 residues. The CDR3: CASNPLGGKQYF. The CDR3 DNA sequence: TGTGCCAGCAATCCCCTCGGGGGTAAGCAGTATTTT.

The chain links TRBV6-1 to TRBJ2-7, with D perhaps TRBD1 (5 bases). Trimming stripped 0 bases from V and 7 bases from J, with 13 bases between. This CDR3 is built from 14 residues. CDR1 MNHNS and CDR2 SASEGT come from the germline V gene. Written as DNA, the CDR3 is TGTGCCAGCAGTGAAGCTTTAACCAAGGGGGAGCAGTACTTC. As protein: CASSEALTKGEQYF.